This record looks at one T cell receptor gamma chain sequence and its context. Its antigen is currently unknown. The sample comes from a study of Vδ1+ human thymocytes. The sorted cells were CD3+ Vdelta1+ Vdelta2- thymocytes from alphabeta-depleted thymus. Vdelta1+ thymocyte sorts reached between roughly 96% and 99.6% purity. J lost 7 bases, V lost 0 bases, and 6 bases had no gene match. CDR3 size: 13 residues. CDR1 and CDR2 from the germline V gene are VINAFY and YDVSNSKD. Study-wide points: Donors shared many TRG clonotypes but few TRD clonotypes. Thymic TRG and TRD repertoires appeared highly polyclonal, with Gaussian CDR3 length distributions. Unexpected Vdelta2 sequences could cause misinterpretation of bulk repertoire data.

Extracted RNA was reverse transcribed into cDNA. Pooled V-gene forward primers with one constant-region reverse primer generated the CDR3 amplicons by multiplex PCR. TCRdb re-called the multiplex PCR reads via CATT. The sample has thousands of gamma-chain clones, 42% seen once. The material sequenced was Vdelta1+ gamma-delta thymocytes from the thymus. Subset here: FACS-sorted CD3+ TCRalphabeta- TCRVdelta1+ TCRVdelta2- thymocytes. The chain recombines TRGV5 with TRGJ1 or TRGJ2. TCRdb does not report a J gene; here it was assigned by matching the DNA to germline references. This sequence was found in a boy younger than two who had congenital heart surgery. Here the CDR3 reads CATWDRHRYKKLF. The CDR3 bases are TGTGCCACCTGGGACAGGCACCGGTATAAGAAACTCTTT.